This is a list of T cell receptor beta chains from one sample in a study of T cell repertoires in cytomegalovirus infection. TCRdb recomputed calls from the reads with MiXCR, one row per CDR3 protein. The data contain approximately 500,000 distinct CDR3 sequences, approximately 10% of them seen just once; the ten biggest clones take up about 10%. The specimen was PBMCs. The receptors here all came from a human donor in good health (CMV status not recorded). Some clones in this sample may be carry-over from other donors' samples. CDR3s include the opening cysteine and the closing phenylalanine or tryptophan. Fields, in order: J gene, V gene, D gene, clone size, CDR3 protein, CDR3 DNA. A D gene is named only where the DNA matches it firmly. Clone size is given for some rows only: seen once, a few or many times, or a class if the clone is expanded.

J: TRBJ1-1
V: TRBV3-1
D: .
size: .
CDR3: CAVTGGPTEAFF
DNA: TGTGCAGTTACGGGGGGCCCAACTGAAGCTTTCTTT

J: TRBJ2-3
V: TRBV6-6
D: .
size: many
CDR3: CASKGYDTQYF
DNA: TGTGCCAGCAAGGGGTACGATACGCAGTATTTT

J: TRBJ2-1
V: TRBV9
D: .
size: .
CDR3: CASSVVGSYNEQFF
DNA: TGTGCCAGCAGCGTAGTAGGGAGCTACAATGAGCAGTTCTTC

J: TRBJ2-1
V: TRBV7-2
D: TRBD2
size: many
CDR3: CASSVLAGGPREQFF
DNA: TGTGCCAGCAGCGTACTAGCGGGAGGACCCAGGGAGCAGTTCTTC

J: TRBJ1-1
V: TRBV5-5
D: .
size: .
CDR3: CASGLWGPEGNTEAFF
DNA: TGTGCCAGCGGCTTGTGGGGGCCTGAGGGGAACACTGAAGCTTTCTTT

J: TRBJ1-4
V: TRBV7-8
D: .
size: many
CDR3: CASSSGQLPWEEKLFF
DNA: TGTGCCAGCAGCTCGGGACAACTCCCTTGGGAGGAAAAACTGTTTTTT

J: TRBJ2-1
V: TRBV27
D: .
size: .
CDR3: CASTPGGSYNEQFF
DNA: TGTGCCAGCACCCCTGGAGGGTCCTACAATGAGCAGTTCTTC

J: TRBJ2-3
V: TRBV7-3
D: .
size: many
CDR3: CASSLTPFGGRPTDTQYF
DNA: TGTGCCAGCAGCTTAACACCGTTTGGGGGGCGCCCCACAGATACGCAGTATTTT

J: TRBJ1-2
V: TRBV12-3/TRBV12-4
D: .
size: many
CDR3: CASSPGGGRTF
DNA: TGTGCCAGCAGTCCCGGTGGGGGCCGGACCTTC

J: TRBJ1-1
V: TRBV7-9
D: .
size: many
CDR3: CASSSPAGGGRITEAFF
DNA: TGTGCCAGCAGCTCCCCTGCGGGGGGGGGGCGGATTACTGAAGCTTTCTTT

J: TRBJ2-7
V: TRBV20-1
D: TRBD1
size: .
CDR3: CSARDRGDRGREQYF
DNA: TGCAGTGCTAGAGATCGAGGGGACAGGGGTCGGGAGCAGTACTTC

J: TRBJ2-7
V: TRBV28
D: .
size: many
CDR3: CASTPGRVYEQYF
DNA: TGTGCCAGCACGCCGGGACGAGTATACGAGCAGTACTTC

J: TRBJ2-5
V: TRBV7-6
D: TRBD2
size: many
CDR3: CASSPMTSGAQETQYF
DNA: TGTGCCAGCAGCCCCATGACTAGCGGAGCGCAAGAGACCCAGTACTTC

J: TRBJ2-3
V: TRBV29-1
D: .
size: .
CDR3: CSVEATGRPDTQYF
DNA: TGCAGCGTTGAGGCCACAGGGCGCCCAGATACGCAGTATTTT

J: TRBJ1-1
V: TRBV29-1
D: TRBD1
size: .
CDR3: CSVDRDRNTEAFF
DNA: TGCAGCGTTGACCGGGACAGAAACACTGAAGCTTTCTTT

J: TRBJ1-2
V: TRBV29-1
D: .
size: .
CDR3: CSVVTRQPNYGYTF
DNA: TGCAGCGTTGTGACGCGCCAGCCAAACTATGGCTACACCTTC

J: TRBJ2-1
V: TRBV7-9
D: TRBD2
size: many
CDR3: CASSGTSNEQFF
DNA: TGTGCCAGCAGTGGGACTAGCAATGAGCAGTTCTTC